The clone carrying this T cell receptor (beta chain) was observed a few times. The data are from a study of blood T cell repertoires in COVID-19. The overall study: Donors in the United States, Italy and Spain gave samples during acute or convalescent COVID-19. From T cells, B-cell-depleted T cells, or PBMCs came the material, which was cDNA or gDNA.

From germline, CDR1 is SNHLY and CDR2 FYNNEI. The CDR3 spans 14 residues. The ends were cut back, 6 bases at V and 6 bases at J, with 12 bases in the middle. In the source study's methods: Estimates of nucleated cell counts were drawn from the amplification of reference gene primers. Produced via immunoSEQ multiplex PCR; TCRdb's table is partial and in-frame only. D and trimming come from the DNA, and the V and J calls and clone size come from that table. The top ten clones hold 0.7% to 0.9% of a sample with about 250,000 clones, around 89% of them seen once. The source of this sequence is a man aged 25 to 40 with acute or convalescent COVID-19. The rearrangement links TRBV2 to TRBJ1-6; D not resolved. The sample was peripheral blood. In nucleotides, the CDR3 is TGTGCCAGCAGCGGGGTTTTTAGTAATTCACCCCTCCACTTT. Translation: CASSGVFSNSPLHF.